These T cell receptor beta chains were read from a single sample in a study of Ad26.COV2.S vaccination and SARS-CoV-2 variants. Data came from immunoSEQ multiplex PCR; TCRdb stores just in-frame clones and leaves some out. The sample records about 400,000 clones, over 80% being singletons. Sample: peripheral blood, taken in a trial of Ad26.COV2.S vaccine versus placebo. The receptors were gathered from a person aged 18-60 years who received the Ad26.COV2.S COVID-19 vaccine or a placebo. Both conserved end residues are part of each CDR3. The order of the fields is D gene, J gene, clone size, V gene, CDR3 DNA, CDR3 protein. A D gene is named only where the DNA matches it firmly. Clone size is shown for a subset of rows, as once, few, many or a class of expanded clone.

TRBD2,TRBJ2-7,.,TRBV7-2,TGTGCCAGCAGCTTAGTCGGAGGCCTAGCGGGGGGTTACGAGCAGTACTTC,CASSLVGGLAGGYEQYF
.,TRBJ1-3,.,TRBV7-6,TGTGCCAGCAGCTTAGGTGGACAGTACTCTGGAAACACCATATATTTT,CASSLGGQYSGNTIYF
.,TRBJ1-3,.,TRBV6-5,TGTGCCAGCAGTTACGGGTTTGGAAACACCATATATTTT,CASSYGFGNTIYF
.,TRBJ1-1,.,TRBV2,TGTGCCAGCAGGACCTTCGGGCAGAACACTGAAGCTTTCTTT,CASRTFGQNTEAFF
TRBD2,TRBJ2-7,.,TRBV7-2,TGTGCCAGCAGCTTACTAGCGGGGTTCGACTACGAGCAGTACTTC,CASSLLAGFDYEQYF
.,TRBJ2-5,.,TRBV30,TGTGCCTGGAGTTTCGGGGGCGCGGAACAAGAGACCCAGTACTTC,CAWSFGGAEQETQYF
.,TRBJ2-3,.,TRBV10-1,TGCGCCAGCAGTGAGTCCAGGGCCCCCTTTGCAGATACGCAGTATTTT,CASSESRAPFADTQYF
.,TRBJ2-3,.,TRBV7-6,TGTGCCAGCAGCTTAGCTTCGGGGATGGGCACAGATACGCAGTATTTT,CASSLASGMGTDTQYF
.,TRBJ2-5,.,TRBV3-1/TRBV3-2,TGTGCCAGCAGCCAAAGCCCTAGCGTAGAGACCCAGTACTTC,CASSQSPSVETQYF
.,TRBJ1-3,.,TRBV9,TGTGCCAGCAGCGTAGTTGATGATTTCTCTGGAAACACCATATATTTT,CASSVVDDFSGNTIYF
.,TRBJ1-1,.,TRBV12-2,TGTGCAAGTCCCTGCCTCTTAACCAGCGGGGGGAACACTGAAGCTTTCTTT,CASPCLLTSGGNTEAFF
.,TRBJ1-3,.,TRBV6-6,TGTGCCAGCTGCTGCGAGACCCTTACTGGAAACACCATATATTTT,CASCCETLTGNTIYF
TRBD1,TRBJ2-7,.,TRBV19,TGTGCCAGTAGTATGAGAAGACAGGGGGTTTCCTACGAGCAGTACTTC,CASSMRRQGVSYEQYF
.,TRBJ1-3,.,TRBV9,TGTGCCAGCAGCGTAGAGTGGTTCTCTGGAAACACCATATATTTT,CASSVEWFSGNTIYF
.,TRBJ1-6,once,TRBV15,TGTGCCACCAGCAGATTGTGGGCCTCCGGATCACCCCTCCACTTT,CATSRLWASGSPLHF
.,TRBJ1-1,.,TRBV29-1,TGCAGCGTTGGCCAGCACCCTACTGAAGCTTTCTTT,CSVGQHPTEAFF
.,TRBJ2-7,.,TRBV6-2/TRBV6-3,TGTGCCAGCAGCTCAGACAGGCCGACCGAATCCTACGAGCAGTACTTC,CASSSDRPTESYEQYF
.,TRBJ1-1,once,TRBV28,TGTGCCAGCAGTTTATTACGGACTGAAGCTTTCTTT,CASSLLRTEAFF
TRBD2,TRBJ2-1,.,TRBV5-8,TGTGCCAGCAGCCTACCTCATGGGACTAGCGGGGGGGCTTACAATGAGCAGTTCTTC,CASSLPHGTSGGAYNEQFF
.,TRBJ2-3,.,TRBV29-1,TGCAGCGTTGAATTGGTCCGTACGCAGTATTTT,CSVELVRTQYF
.,TRBJ2-5,.,TRBV7-2,TGTGCCAGCAGCTTACTACCCCGGGGGGAGACCCAGTACTTC,CASSLLPRGETQYF
.,TRBJ2-7,.,TRBV27,TGTGCCAGCAGTACAGGGACCTACGAGCAGTACTTC,CASSTGTYEQYF
TRBD1,TRBJ1-1,.,TRBV5-1,TGCGCCAGCAGAGTAGGGGGACAGCAAATAATGAACACTGAAGCTTTCTTT,CASRVGGQQIMNTEAFF
.,TRBJ2-7,.,TRBV5-6,TGTGCCAGCAGCTCCGGTCCACGCATCTACGAGCAGTACTTC,CASSSGPRIYEQYF
.,TRBJ1-1,.,TRBV5-1,TGCGCCAGCAGCTTGGCCGGACAACTCACTGAAGCTTTCTTT,CASSLAGQLTEAFF
.,TRBJ2-7,.,TRBV3-1/TRBV3-2,TGTGCCAGCAGTCAAAGCTCCTACGAGCAGTACTTC,CASSQSSYEQYF
.,TRBJ2-5,.,TRBV5-4,TGTGCCAGCAGCTTGTCTGGTTCGGGGTTCGCCCAGTACTTC,CASSLSGSGFAQYF
TRBD1,TRBJ1-5,.,TRBV7-2,TGTGCTACCACTCCCCAAACAGGGGAGCAGCCCCAGCATTTT,CATTPQTGEQPQHF
TRBD1,TRBJ1-4,.,TRBV28,TGTGCCAGCAGTTCCACTGACAGGGGATTTAGTTTT,CASSSTDRGFSF
TRBD1,TRBJ2-2,.,TRBV7-9,TGTGCCAGCAGCTTAGGCCGGGGACAGCTCGCGAACACCGGGGAGCTGTTTTTT,CASSLGRGQLANTGELFF
TRBD2,TRBJ2-1,once,TRBV24-1,TGTGCCACCAGTGTGGCGGGGGGGCCGAATGAGCAGTTCTTC,CATSVAGGPNEQFF
TRBD1,TRBJ1-1,.,TRBV2,TGTGCCAGCACCGATTTGATATCGACAGGGGGCCGGAACACTGAAGCTTTCTTT,CASTDLISTGGRNTEAFF
.,TRBJ1-2,.,TRBV30,TGTGCCTGGAGTTTAGCAGGGCCCGGCTACACCTTC,CAWSLAGPGYTF
TRBD1,TRBJ1-1,.,TRBV5-1,TGCGCCAGCAGCTTGGCTACAGGGGGCAACACTGAAGCTTTCTTT,CASSLATGGNTEAFF
TRBD1,TRBJ2-7,.,TRBV7-8,TGTGCCAGCAGCGCCAGAGGGACAGCCTCCTACGAGCAGTACTTC,CASSARGTASYEQYF
TRBD1,TRBJ1-1,.,TRBV6-5,TGTGCCAGCAGCGGAATGACAGGGGTTGGCACTGAAGCTTTCTTT,CASSGMTGVGTEAFF
TRBD1,TRBJ1-5,once,TRBV5-1,TGCGCCAGCAGCTACGGGACAGGAAATCAGCCCCAGCATTTT,CASSYGTGNQPQHF
TRBD2,TRBJ2-7,.,TRBV5-1,TGCGCCAGCAGCTTCAAAAGCGGGGAAACATACGAGCAGTACTTC,CASSFKSGETYEQYF
TRBD2,TRBJ2-5,.,TRBV27,TGTGCCAGCGGGCTAACCAGCGGGGGGAAACCCAACGGAGAGACCCAGTACTTC,CASGLTSGGKPNGETQYF